The rows below give T cell receptor beta chains drawn from one sample of a study of blood T cell repertoires in COVID-19. Sequencing was performed with immunoSEQ multiplex PCR; in TCRdb, only in-frame clones are kept and a portion is missing. The sample shows roughly 260,000 clones, approximately 86% of them seen only once. The sequencing input was peripheral blood. The receptors derive from a woman aged 50 to 60 who had recovered from COVID-19. Both conserved end residues are trimmed from each CDR3. The D gene is left open where the match is weak.

D	J	V	CDR3
.	TRBJ2-6	TRBV4-3	ASSSLMGGAGANVLT
TRBD1	TRBJ1-1	TRBV18	ASSPGQAPTTEAF
TRBD2	TRBJ2-1	TRBV9	ASSRGGADEQF
TRBD1	TRBJ2-5	TRBV24-1	ATSDWGLTGGAETQY
TRBD2	TRBJ2-1	TRBV9	ASSILAGGSRNEQF
TRBD1	TRBJ1-3	TRBV9	ASSVFSATGAGNTIY
.	TRBJ2-3	TRBV29-1	SVEALTDTQY
.	TRBJ1-2	TRBV6-5	ASSYGAGYGYT
TRBD2	TRBJ2-3	TRBV5-4	ASSARLAGAGDTQY
.	TRBJ2-7	TRBV6-5	ASSYSFGVEQY
TRBD1	TRBJ1-2	TRBV19	ASSLGTGGYGYT
TRBD2	TRBJ2-3	TRBV4-3	ASSLGLAGPDTQY
.	TRBJ1-2	TRBV2	ASSRIAGASNYGYT
TRBD2	TRBJ2-5	TRBV5-1	ASSFGLAGEETQY
TRBD1	TRBJ1-4	TRBV7-2	ASRKTGGPEKLF
TRBD1	TRBJ2-2	TRBV5-1	ASSLRRQGHTGELF
.	TRBJ1-1	TRBV7-2	ASSLPRQSNTEAF
TRBD1	TRBJ1-2	TRBV5-1	ASSLGQGAGGYT
TRBD1	TRBJ1-2	TRBV5-5	ASAQNRDRARVRGYT
.	TRBJ2-3	TRBV5-4	ASSFRGAGTQY
TRBD1	TRBJ1-4	TRBV4-1	ASSQLGGQGREKLF
TRBD2	TRBJ2-1	TRBV30	ACRAGGAYNEQF
TRBD1	TRBJ1-1	TRBV19	ASNTQGIGTEAF
TRBD1	TRBJ1-3	TRBV5-1	ASSLGQGATSVSGNTIY
.	TRBJ2-7	TRBV6-4	ASSPGYSYEQY